In this sample, the clone carrying this T cell receptor (beta chain) turned up many times. Its antigen is unknown. Researchers attached unique molecular identifiers to individual cDNA molecules. Each CDR3 protein is one row after TCRdb ran MiXCR on the 5' RACE reads. The table has under 40,000 distinct CDR3 sequences, nearly 6% seen once. This sample is drawn from a study of early T cells in non-severe SARS-CoV-2 infection. Study-level background: Bulk RNA from unsorted whole blood was sequenced; chains were unpaired.

CDR3 length: 16 residues. Deletions cut 3 bases from V and 5 bases from J, with 18 bases between. Study results and limitations: Lookups in VDJdb leaned toward anti-spike CD8 responses and missed private and CD4 specificities.

The sequenced sample consisted of whole blood. The J gene is TRBJ2-3, the V gene TRBV12-3 or TRBV12-4; a weak D match, TRBD2 (7 bases). The clonotype originates from an adult who was a healthcare worker with PCR-confirmed SARS-CoV-2 infection or an uninfected control (not recorded which). This CDR3 reads CASSFFGGGPIDTQYF. The CDR3 DNA follows: TGTGCCAGCAGTTTCTTTGGGGGGGGGCCGATAGATACGCAGTATTTT.